A single sample gave rise to the 15 T cell receptor beta chains below, sequenced in a study of blood T cell repertoires in COVID-19. This table comes from immunoSEQ multiplex PCR, and its TCRdb copy is limited to in-frame clones, with some not included. The sample lists about 250,000 clones, more than 75% occurring once. The sequenced sample consisted of PBMCs or T cells enriched from blood (not recorded which). The receptor source for this set is a man aged 35-49 years who had recovered from COVID-19.

The V gene is TRBV9, the J gene TRBJ1-4; 9 bases align to TRBD1. There are 15 residues in the CDR3. V lost 3 bases, J lost 7 bases, and 7 bases stayed unmatched. The V gene's germline CDR1 is SGDLS and CDR2 YYNGEE. CDR3 sequence reads: CASSGGQGETEKLFF. The CDR3 nucleotides read TGTGCCAGCAGCGGGGGACAGGGTGAGACTGAAAAACTGTTTTTT.

The chain couples TRBV19 to TRBJ1-5; D remains ambiguous. CDR1 is LNHDA and CDR2 is SQIVND in the germline V gene (reference sequence). The V end lost 4 bases, the J end lost 3 bases, and 7 bases lay between the germline ends. This CDR3 contains 13 residues. In nucleotides, the CDR3 is TGTGCCAGTAGTAGGGCTTTCAATCAGCCCCAGCATTTT. Protein sequence: CASSRAFNQPQHF.

V gene TRBV5-4 combines with J gene TRBJ1-6, with 9 bases identical to TRBD1. The CDR3 sequence is 17 residues long. The germline CDR1 and CDR2 sequences are SGHNT and YYREEE (reference sequence). The V gene end was trimmed by 4 bases and the J gene end by 7 bases; junction bases not matched to a gene: 12. The CDR3 region is CASSTTKTGGWNSPLHF. In DNA form, the CDR3 reads TGTGCCAGCAGCACGACTAAGACAGGGGGATGGAATTCACCCCTCCACTTT.

This sequence joins TRBV12-3 or TRBV12-4 and TRBJ1-2; D is uncertain. This CDR3 spans 11 amino acids. Trimming took 2 bases from V and 8 from J, leaving 6 bases between them. The CDR3 DNA sequence: TGTGCCAGCAGTTTACGGGAAGGCTACACCTTC. Translation: CASSLREGYTF.

The CDR3: CAWSTGLGGEKLFF. The CDR3 bases are TGTGCCTGGTCAACAGGGTTGGGTGGTGAAAAACTGTTTTTT. The V call is TRBV30, the J call TRBJ1-4; TRBD1 is a possible D gene (6 bases). Trimming stripped 5 bases from V and 7 bases from J, with 17 bases between. Germline CDR1 and CDR2: GTSNPN and SVGIG (reference sequence). CDR3 size: 14 residues.

V usage is TRBV6-5 and J usage is TRBJ2-7, with a weak D call TRBD2 (6 bases). The CDR3 is 13 residues long. Looked up from germline, CDR1 is MNHEY and CDR2 is SVGAGI. V was trimmed by 7 bases and J by 0 bases, leaving 10 bases between them. In nucleotides, the CDR3 is TGTGCCAGCACTCTAGCGTTCTCCTACGAGCAGTACTTC. Its translation is CASTLAFSYEQYF.

This chain links TRBV2 with TRBJ1-2, with D uncertain. The CDR3 covers 14 residues. CDR1 SNHLY and CDR2 FYNNEI come from the germline V gene. Trimming cost V 4 bases and J 8 bases, with 17 bases left between them. CDR3 protein: CASSGGFTEGGYTF. The CDR3 DNA is TGTGCCAGCAGTGGAGGGTTCACAGAAGGGGGCTACACCTTC.

This sequence joins TRBV5-1 and TRBJ1-1, with D hard to call. Germline CDR1 SGHRS, CDR2 YFSETQ. V was clipped by 8 bases and J by 0 bases, with 14 bases between them. CDR3 length: 14 residues. CDR3 amino acids: CASIGGELNTEAFF. Written as DNA, the CDR3 is TGCGCCAGTATCGGAGGAGAATTGAACACTGAAGCTTTCTTT. The full variable domain, its missing parts supplied by reference TRBV5-1 and TRBJ1-1, is KAGVTQTPRYLIKTRGQQVTLSCSPISGHRSVSWYQQTPGQGLQFLFEYFSETQRNKGNFPGRFSGRQFSNSRSEMNVSTLELGDSALYLCASIGGELNTEAFFGQGTRLTVV.

In this sample, this clone turned up a few times. The V and J genes are TRBV6-2 or TRBV6-3 and TRBJ1-5; 8 bases map to TRBD1. Germline V gives CDR1 MNHEY, CDR2 SVGEGT. J was trimmed by 4 bases and V by 1 base; bases with no gene match: 15. This CDR3 is built from 19 residues. The CDR3 region is CASSYYAGGVGWPNQPQHF. CDR3 in DNA: TGTGCCAGCAGTTACTATGCAGGGGGCGTTGGGTGGCCTAATCAGCCCCAGCATTTT.

V gene TRBV24-1 combines with J gene TRBJ2-1, with 9 bases that match TRBD1. The CDR3 is made up of 14 amino acids. J was trimmed by 7 bases and V by 3 bases; bases with no gene match: 3. Looked up from germline, CDR1 is KGHDR and CDR2 is SFDVKD. The CDR3 loop reads CATSDAGTGNEQFF. The CDR3 DNA is TGTGCCACCAGTGATGCCGGGACAGGGAATGAGCAGTTCTTC.

V is TRBV7-9 and J is TRBJ1-2; the D gene is possibly TRBD1 (5 bases). CDR3 length: 13 residues. CDR1 and CDR2 from the germline V gene are SEHNR and FQNEAQ (reference sequence). V lost 3 bases and J 6 bases, leaving 11 bases between the germline ends. CDR3 protein: CASSLSAGNGYTF. Written as DNA, the CDR3 is TGTGCCAGCAGCTTGTCTGCAGGGAATGGCTACACCTTC.

This clone was seen a handful of times. The chain joins TRBV7-2 to TRBJ1-2, with TRBD1 as a possible D gene (5 bases). This CDR3 is built from 17 residues. CDR1 is SGHTA and CDR2 is FQGNSA in the germline V gene. V lost 1 base to trimming and J lost 6 bases, with 21 bases between them. CDR3 residues: CASSLGPGDQGLDGYTF. CDR3 in DNA: TGTGCCAGCAGCTTAGGGCCGGGGGATCAGGGACTGGATGGCTACACCTTC.

V is TRBV19 and J is TRBJ1-2; tentatively, D is TRBD1 (5 bases). Germline V gives CDR1 LNHDA, CDR2 SQIVND (reference sequence). With 6 bases removed from V and 8 bases from J, the gap between germline ends came to 19 bases. The CDR3 is 14 amino acids. The CDR3 bases are TGTGCCAGTAGGACATGGGGCCAGGGTCGGGGCTACACCTTC. It is translated as CASRTWGQGRGYTF.

The sample holds one count of this clone. The CDR3 is CASRPTGDDEQFF. CDR3 DNA sequence: TGCGCCAGCAGGCCGACAGGGGACGATGAGCAGTTCTTC. V usage is TRBV4-1 and J usage is TRBJ2-1, with 8 bases identical to TRBD1. Germline trimming cut 6 bases from V and 8 bases from J; bases unmatched to any gene: 6. In germline, CDR1 is MGHRA, CDR2 YSYEKL. This CDR3 has 13 residues.

This clone was found once. V is TRBV18 and J is TRBJ1-4, with D possibly TRBD1 on 5 matching bases. CDR1 is KGHSH and CDR2 is LQKENI in the germline V gene. CDR3 length: 14 residues. The germline V and J ends were trimmed by 7 bases and 8 bases, with 17 bases remaining between them. The CDR3 sequence: CASCPSGYEEKLFF. CDR3 DNA sequence: TGTGCCAGCTGCCCCTCAGGGTACGAAGAAAAACTGTTTTTT.